These T cell receptor beta chains were read from a single sample in a study of post-analysis software for immune sequencing data. TCRdb analysed the PCR reads with MiXCR anew, one entry per CDR3 protein. The sample consists of about 160,000 distinct CDR3 sequences, approximately 35% of them appearing once. The sample was blood, taken after autologous hematopoietic stem cell transplantation. Every receptor here comes from a girl aged 5 to 17 with multiple sclerosis. CDR3s include the opening cysteine and the closing phenylalanine or tryptophan. D genes are given only for firm matches. Size values are once, few and many counts, or a class for expanded clones, and some rows have none.

CDR3nt: TGTGCCAGCAGTCCCAACTCAGGGGGCGTACTGGGGACAGATACGCAGTATTTT
CDR3aa: CASSPNSGGVLGTDTQYF
d_gene: TRBD1
v_gene: TRBV12-3/TRBV12-4
abundance: NA
j_gene: TRBJ2-3

CDR3nt: TGCGCCAGCAGCCAAGATATCATGGCCTACAATGAGCAGTTCTTC
CDR3aa: CASSQDIMAYNEQFF
d_gene: NA
v_gene: TRBV4-3
abundance: NA
j_gene: TRBJ2-1

CDR3nt: TGTGCCTGCAGCGGAAAGGGGAATTCACCCCTCCACTTT
CDR3aa: CACSGKGNSPLHF
d_gene: NA
v_gene: TRBV12-3/TRBV12-4
abundance: few
j_gene: TRBJ1-6

CDR3nt: TGCAGCGTGGACAGGGACGGCCCCTACGAGCAGTACTTC
CDR3aa: CSVDRDGPYEQYF
d_gene: TRBD1
v_gene: TRBV29-1
abundance: NA
j_gene: TRBJ2-7

CDR3nt: TGCGCCAGCAGCCAGGGGACAGGGTTCTACGAGCAGTACTTC
CDR3aa: CASSQGTGFYEQYF
d_gene: TRBD1
v_gene: TRBV5-1
abundance: many
j_gene: TRBJ2-7

CDR3nt: TGTGCCAGCAGTGCCTCACAGGGGGCGCGGACTGAAGCTTTCTTT
CDR3aa: CASSASQGARTEAFF
d_gene: TRBD1
v_gene: TRBV6-6
abundance: few
j_gene: TRBJ1-1

CDR3nt: TGTGCCAGCAGCTTAGTGGAGGGGGCGCCCGAAAAACTGTTTTTT
CDR3aa: CASSLVEGAPEKLFF
d_gene: TRBD1
v_gene: TRBV7-6
abundance: NA
j_gene: TRBJ1-4

CDR3nt: TGTGCCAGCAGCCAAGAGCCCGGGGCGGCCCATCAGCCCCAGCATTTT
CDR3aa: CASSQEPGAAHQPQHF
d_gene: NA
v_gene: TRBV3-1
abundance: few
j_gene: TRBJ1-5

CDR3nt: TGTGCCAGCAGTCTATCCCCTTGGAATGAGCAGTTCTTC
CDR3aa: CASSLSPWNEQFF
d_gene: NA
v_gene: TRBV6-2/TRBV6-3
abundance: NA
j_gene: TRBJ2-1

CDR3nt: TGCGCCAGCAGCTTGAGGGGACGGAACACTGAAGCTTTCTTT
CDR3aa: CASSLRGRNTEAFF
d_gene: NA
v_gene: TRBV5-1
abundance: NA
j_gene: TRBJ1-1